What follows are 19 T cell receptor beta chains derived from one specimen sequenced in a study of blood T cell repertoires in COVID-19. Sequenced by immunoSEQ multiplex PCR; TCRdb stores in-frame clones only, minus some. The table lists fewer than 250,000 clones, approximately 87% of them singletons. The sample was peripheral blood. All receptors derive from a woman between 50 and 59 years old with acute or convalescent COVID-19.

This clone was picked up a small number of times. This chain's CDR3 is CATSDPTSGGNIQYF. For the CDR3, the DNA is TGTGCCACCAGTGATCCTACTAGCGGGGGAAACATTCAGTACTTC. The V call is TRBV24-1, the J call TRBJ2-4, with 11 bases fitting TRBD2. J lost 6 bases, V lost 3 bases, and 3 bases had no gene match. There are 15 residues in the CDR3. The V gene's germline CDR1 is KGHDR and CDR2 SFDVKD.

DNA for the CDR3: TGTGCCAGTAGTGCGGGACAGGGTATCGAGCAGTACTTC. The encoded protein is CASSAGQGIEQYF. The chain couples TRBV19 to TRBJ2-7; 9 nucleotides line up with TRBD1. V lost 5 bases, J lost 6 bases, and 5 bases stayed unmatched. CDR1 is LNHDA, CDR2 SQIVND, per germline (reference sequence). The CDR3 runs to 13 residues.

This clone showed up just a few times. The V and J genes are TRBV25-1 and TRBJ2-1; 15 bases align to TRBD2. V lost 0 bases and J lost 9; bases outside the gene matches: 6. Germline V gene data show CDR1 as MGHDK and CDR2 as SYGVNS. The CDR3 is made up of 17 amino acids. As DNA, the CDR3 is TGTGCCAGCAGTGAATACCCTCGGACTAGCGGGAGGGTTGAGCAGTTCTTC. As protein: CASSEYPRTSGRVEQFF. The full variable domain, its missing parts supplied by reference TRBV25-1 and TRBJ2-1, is EADIYQTPRYLVIGTGKKITLECSQTMGHDKMYWYQQDPGMELHLIHYSYGVNSTEKGDLSSESTVSRIRTEHFPLTLESARPSHTSQYLCASSEYPRTSGRVEQFFGPGTRLTVL.

The chain couples TRBV7-6 to TRBJ1-5; D gene uncertain. The CDR3 is 14 residues long. V was pared by 3 bases and J by 0 bases, with 6 bases between. The germline V gene has CDR1 SGHVS and CDR2 FNYEAQ. This CDR3 reads CASSFRDSNQPQHF. The DNA for the CDR3 is TGTGCCAGCAGCTTCCGGGATAGCAATCAGCCCCAGCATTTT.

As regards this clone: Additional DNA sequences in this sample encode the identical CDR3. The V gene is TRBV6-2 or TRBV6-3, the J gene TRBJ2-3; D unresolved. The V end lost 2 bases, the J end lost 4 bases, and 4 bases lay between the germline ends. Germline CDR1 MNHEY, CDR2 SVGEGT. The CDR3 has 12 residues. The CDR3 nucleotides read TGTGCCAGCAGTTACCGTGCAGATACGCAGTATTTT. Its protein product is CASSYRADTQYF.

The chain employs TRBV6-6 and TRBJ1-5; D remains ambiguous. In germline, CDR1 is MNHNY, CDR2 SVGAGI (reference sequence). The CDR3 is 14 amino acids. V shed 5 bases and J shed 4 bases, with 12 bases lying between them. The CDR3 DNA follows: TGTGCCAGCAGTCCTGCAGGTTCTAATCAGCCCCAGCATTTT. Protein: CASSPAGSNQPQHF.

The rearrangement joins TRBV5-1 to TRBJ2-5, with 7 bases aligning to TRBD2. V trimming: 0 bases; J trimming: 5 bases; junction bases outside the gene matches: 4. Germline V gene sequence: CDR1 SGHRS, CDR2 YFSETQ. The CDR3 is made up of 14 amino acids. CDR3 protein: CASSLVTGGETQYF. The DNA for the CDR3 is TGCGCCAGCAGCTTGGTTACCGGGGGGGAGACCCAGTACTTC.

V usage is TRBV15 and J usage is TRBJ2-2; D is unresolved. CDR3 length: 14 amino acids. V lost 1 base, J lost 7 bases, and 10 bases lay in between. Germline-derived CDR1 and CDR2 are LNHNV and YYDKDF (reference sequence). The DNA for the CDR3 is TGTGCCACCAGCAGAGTGGTAGGCGGCGGGGAGCTGTTTTTT. It is translated as CATSRVVGGGELFF.

The CDR3 region has the DNA TGTGCCAGCAGCTTAGGCCCGCGGGGCGGCTATGGCTACACCTTC. Amino acid sequence: CASSLGPRGGYGYTF. The chain recombines TRBV13 with TRBJ1-2, with D perhaps TRBD1 (5 bases). The V end lost 0 bases, the J end lost 4 bases, and 12 bases lay between the germline ends. Germline V gene sequence: CDR1 PRHDT, CDR2 FYEKMQ (reference sequence). This CDR3 is built from 15 residues. Combining the CDR3 with reference TRBV13 and TRBJ1-2 gives the whole variable domain AAGVIQSPRHLIKEKRETATLKCYPIPRHDTVYWYQQGPGQDPQFLISFYEKMQSDKGSIPDRFSAQQFSDYHSELNMSSLELGDSALYFCASSLGPRGGYGYTFGSGTRLTVV.

This chain connects TRBV6-5 to TRBJ2-5, with unresolved D. V was cut by 6 bases and J by 0 bases, with 11 bases left in between. This CDR3 is 14 amino acids long. Germline values: CDR1 MNHEY, CDR2 SVGAGI. The CDR3 is CASSLNGYQETQYF. CDR3 nucleotide sequence: TGTGCCAGCAGCCTAAACGGGTACCAAGAGACCCAGTACTTC.

The J gene is TRBJ1-2, the V gene TRBV23-1; a weak D match, TRBD1 (6 bases). TRBV23-1 is filed as an ORF, its function uncertain. Trimming removed 2 bases from V and 4 bases from J, with 14 bases in between. The CDR3 sequence is 15 residues long. The CDR3 coding sequence is TGCGCCAGCAGTCAACCCAGGGCCAGGGGCTATGGCTACACCTTC. This codes for CASSQPRARGYGYTF.

V usage is TRBV13 and J usage is TRBJ2-3; 9 bases fit TRBD2. Germline V gives CDR1 PRHDT, CDR2 FYEKMQ (reference sequence). V dropped 2 bases and J dropped 2; count of bases not matched to a gene: 8. The CDR3 is 17 residues long. The CDR3 coding sequence is TGTGCCAGCAGCTTATACGGTAGCGGGGGACTCACAGATACGCAGTATTTT. It codes for CASSLYGSGGLTDTQYF. Full variable domain (rest looked up from reference TRBV13 and TRBJ2-3): AAGVIQSPRHLIKEKRETATLKCYPIPRHDTVYWYQQGPGQDPQFLISFYEKMQSDKGSIPDRFSAQQFSDYHSELNMSSLELGDSALYFCASSLYGSGGLTDTQYFGPGTRLTVL.

This clone was recorded only once. The V and J genes are TRBV4-2 and TRBJ2-3; 8 bases fit TRBD2. Germline V CDR1 and CDR2: LGHNA, YNFKEQ. The CDR3 is made up of 18 amino acids. The junction had 10 bases not matched to a gene; V was cut back by 0 bases and J by 2 bases. The CDR3 DNA reads as TGTGCCAGCAGCCAAGAAAATCCTTCGGGGGGGAACACAGATACGCAGTATTTT. It encodes CASSQENPSGGNTDTQYF.

The CDR3 DNA reads TGTGCCAGCAGCTTCGGGACAGGGGGCGGGAACACTGAAGCTTTCTTT. Translated, it gives CASSFGTGGGNTEAFF. The chain has TRBV5-8 and TRBJ1-1, with TRBD1 matching over 12 bases. Trimming cost V 2 bases and J 1 base; bases outside gene matches: 3. Per germline, CDR1 SGHTS and CDR2 YDEGEE. The CDR3 is 16 residues long.

This clone was recorded only once. The chain couples TRBV12-2 to TRBJ1-3. TRBV12-2 represents a pseudogene. CDR3 size: 18 residues. This CDR3 is CASRLGSGRAHRGNTIYF. The CDR3 DNA sequence: TGTGCAAGTCGCTTAGGGAGCGGACGGGCCCACCGAGGAAACACCATATATTTT.

The V and J genes are TRBV11-2 and TRBJ2-1; 9 nucleotides agree with TRBD2. Germline-derived CDR1 and CDR2 are SGHAT and FQNNGV. The CDR3 is 15 residues long. After removal of 4 bases from V and 2 bases from J, the junction contained 3 bases not matched to a gene. CDR3 DNA sequence: TGTGCCAGCAGCTCCCAGCGGGGGGCCTACAATGAGCAGTTCTTC. This translates into CASSSQRGAYNEQFF.

The chain links TRBV7-9 to TRBJ2-5; no firm D call. V was cut by 2 bases and J by 2 bases, with 6 bases left in between. The CDR3 consists of 13 residues. In germline, CDR1 is SEHNR, CDR2 FQNEAQ (reference sequence). For the CDR3, the DNA is TGTGCCAGCAGCTTAACAACGCAAGAGACCCAGTACTTC. Its translation: CASSLTTQETQYF. The whole variable domain, filled in from reference TRBV7-9 and TRBJ2-5, reads DTGVSQNPRHKITKRGQNVTFRCDPISEHNRLYWYRQTLGQGPEFLTYFQNEAQLEKSRLLSDRFSAERPKGSFSTLEIQRTEQGDSAMYLCASSLTTQETQYFGPGTRLLVL.

J is TRBJ2-7 and V is TRBV24-1, with 9 positions matching TRBD1. CDR1 is KGHDR and CDR2 is SFDVKD in the germline V gene. After removal of 3 bases from V and 6 bases from J, the junction contained 8 bases not matched to a gene. This CDR3 spans 15 amino acids. The CDR3 region is CATSDPGTGFGEQYF. The CDR3, as DNA: TGTGCCACCAGTGATCCCGGGACAGGGTTTGGCGAGCAGTACTTC.

The table lists this clone with a few counts. The chain employs TRBV7-3 and TRBJ1-5; a possible D gene is TRBD1 (6 bases). Trimming cost V 5 bases and J 6 bases, with 11 bases left between them. The CDR3 extends over 13 amino acids. The germline V gene has CDR1 SGHTA and CDR2 FQGTGA. The CDR3 is CASSKGDGQPQHF. CDR3 DNA: TGTGCCAGCAGCAAGGGGGATGGTCAGCCCCAGCATTTT.